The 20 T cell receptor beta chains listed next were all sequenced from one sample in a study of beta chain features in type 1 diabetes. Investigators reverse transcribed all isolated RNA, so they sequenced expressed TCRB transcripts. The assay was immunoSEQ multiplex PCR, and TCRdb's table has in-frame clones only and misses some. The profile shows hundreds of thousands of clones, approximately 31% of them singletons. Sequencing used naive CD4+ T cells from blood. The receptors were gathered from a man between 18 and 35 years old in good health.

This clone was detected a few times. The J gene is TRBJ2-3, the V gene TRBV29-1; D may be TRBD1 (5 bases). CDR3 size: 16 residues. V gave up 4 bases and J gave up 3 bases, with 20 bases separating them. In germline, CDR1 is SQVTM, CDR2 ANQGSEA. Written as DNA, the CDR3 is TGCAGCGTTGGAGGCAGGGTATTAGGTTCTACAGATACGCAGTATTTT. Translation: CSVGGRVLGSTDTQYF.

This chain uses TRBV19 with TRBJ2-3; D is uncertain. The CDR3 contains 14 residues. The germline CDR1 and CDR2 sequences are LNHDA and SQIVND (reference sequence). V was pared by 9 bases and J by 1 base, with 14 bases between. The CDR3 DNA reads TGTGCCAGCCGTGGGGTTGGTGGCACAGATACGCAGTATTTT. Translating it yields CASRGVGGTDTQYF.

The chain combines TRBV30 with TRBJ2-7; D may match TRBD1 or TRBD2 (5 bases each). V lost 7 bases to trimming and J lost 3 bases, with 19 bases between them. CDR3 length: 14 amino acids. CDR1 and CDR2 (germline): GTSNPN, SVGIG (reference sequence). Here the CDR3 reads CASQGEADFYEQYF. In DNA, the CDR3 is TGTGCCTCCCAAGGGGAAGCGGACTTCTACGAGCAGTACTTC.

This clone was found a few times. In nucleotides, the CDR3 is TGTGCCAGCAGCCTCAGGACTAGCGGGAGTGCAAATGAGCAGTTCTTC. Protein product: CASSLRTSGSANEQFF. The rearrangement joins TRBV7-3 to TRBJ2-1; 13 bases map to TRBD2. The CDR3 extends over 16 amino acids. V lost 5 bases and J lost 7; bases outside the gene matches: 8. Germline V CDR1 and CDR2: SGHTA, FQGTGA.

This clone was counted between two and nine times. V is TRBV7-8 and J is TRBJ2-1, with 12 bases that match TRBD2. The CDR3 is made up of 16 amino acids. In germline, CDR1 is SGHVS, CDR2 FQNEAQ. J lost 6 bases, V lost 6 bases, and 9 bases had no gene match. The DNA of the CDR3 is TGTGCCAGCAGGTCTTCTAGGACTAGCGGGACCAATGAGCAGTTCTTC. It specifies CASRSSRTSGTNEQFF.

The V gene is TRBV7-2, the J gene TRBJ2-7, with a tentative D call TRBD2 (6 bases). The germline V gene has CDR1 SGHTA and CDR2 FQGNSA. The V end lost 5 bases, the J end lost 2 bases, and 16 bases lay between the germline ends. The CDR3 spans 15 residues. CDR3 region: CASSTRLGPPYEQYF. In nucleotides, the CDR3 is TGTGCCAGCAGCACCCGACTAGGGCCGCCCTACGAGCAGTACTTC.

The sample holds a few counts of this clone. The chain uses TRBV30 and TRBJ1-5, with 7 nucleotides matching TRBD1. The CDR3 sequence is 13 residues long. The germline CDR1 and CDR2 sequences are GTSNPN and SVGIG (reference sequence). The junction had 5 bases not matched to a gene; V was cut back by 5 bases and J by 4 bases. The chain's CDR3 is CAWYRGWNQPQHF. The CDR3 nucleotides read TGTGCCTGGTACAGGGGCTGGAATCAGCCCCAGCATTTT.

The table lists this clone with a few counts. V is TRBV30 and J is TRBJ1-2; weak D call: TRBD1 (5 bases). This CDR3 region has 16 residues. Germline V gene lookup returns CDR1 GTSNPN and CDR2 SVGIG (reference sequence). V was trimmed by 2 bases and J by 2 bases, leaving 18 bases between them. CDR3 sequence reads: CAWSRGEPTRNYGYTF. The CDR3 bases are TGTGCCTGGAGTAGGGGCGAACCGACTCGAAACTATGGCTACACCTTC.

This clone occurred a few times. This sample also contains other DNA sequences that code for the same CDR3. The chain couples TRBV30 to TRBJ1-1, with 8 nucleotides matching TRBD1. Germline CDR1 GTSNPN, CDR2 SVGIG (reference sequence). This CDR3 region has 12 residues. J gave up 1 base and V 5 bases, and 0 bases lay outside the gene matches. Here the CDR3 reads CAWGTGNTEAFF. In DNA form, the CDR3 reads TGTGCCTGGGGGACAGGGAACACTGAAGCTTTCTTT.

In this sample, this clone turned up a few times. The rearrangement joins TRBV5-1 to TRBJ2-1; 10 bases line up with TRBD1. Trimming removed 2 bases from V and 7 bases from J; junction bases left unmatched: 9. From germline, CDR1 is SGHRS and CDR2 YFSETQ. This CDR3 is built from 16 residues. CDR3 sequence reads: CASSFFPGTGVNEQFF. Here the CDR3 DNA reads TGCGCCAGCAGCTTTTTTCCCGGGACAGGGGTGAATGAGCAGTTCTTC. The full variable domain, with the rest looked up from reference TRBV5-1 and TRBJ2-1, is KAGVTQTPRYLIKTRGQQVTLSCSPISGHRSVSWYQQTPGQGLQFLFEYFSETQRNKGNFPGRFSGRQFSNSRSEMNVSTLELGDSALYLCASSFFPGTGVNEQFFGPGTRLTVL.

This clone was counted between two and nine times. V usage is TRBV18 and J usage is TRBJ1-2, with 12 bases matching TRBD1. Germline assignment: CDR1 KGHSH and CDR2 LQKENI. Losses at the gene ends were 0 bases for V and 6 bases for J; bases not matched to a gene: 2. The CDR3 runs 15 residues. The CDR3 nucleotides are TGTGCCAGCTCACCACCCGGGACAGGGGGCCATGGCTACACCTTC. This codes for CASSPPGTGGHGYTF.

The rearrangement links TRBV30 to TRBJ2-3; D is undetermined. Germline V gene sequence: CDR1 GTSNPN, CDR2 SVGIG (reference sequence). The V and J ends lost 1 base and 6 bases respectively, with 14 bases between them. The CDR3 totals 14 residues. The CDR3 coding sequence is TGTGCCTGGAGTGCCCTCCCCCTATTTGATACGCAGTATTTT. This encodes CAWSALPLFDTQYF.

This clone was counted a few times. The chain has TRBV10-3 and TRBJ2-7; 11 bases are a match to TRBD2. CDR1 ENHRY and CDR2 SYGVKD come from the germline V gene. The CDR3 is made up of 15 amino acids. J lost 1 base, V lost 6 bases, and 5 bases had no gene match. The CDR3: CAIRLGLAESYEQYF. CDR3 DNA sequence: TGTGCCATCAGATTGGGACTAGCGGAATCCTACGAGCAGTACTTC.

CDR3 loop: CASSLREKRYEQYF. Written as DNA, the CDR3 is TGTGCCAGCAGTTTACGGGAGAAACGCTACGAGCAGTACTTC. This rearrangement joins TRBV27 to TRBJ2-7; possibly TRBD2 for D (6 bases). The germline gives CDR1 MNHEY, CDR2 SMNVEV (reference sequence). The CDR3 runs 14 residues. Trimming left V 2 bases short and J 3 bases short, with 11 bases between.

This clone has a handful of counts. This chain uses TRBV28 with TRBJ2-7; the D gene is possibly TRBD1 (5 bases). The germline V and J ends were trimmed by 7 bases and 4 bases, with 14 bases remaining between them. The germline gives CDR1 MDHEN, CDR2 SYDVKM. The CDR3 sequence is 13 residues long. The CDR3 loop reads CASIRDRAYEQYF. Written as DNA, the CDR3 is TGTGCCAGCATAAGAGACAGAGCATACGAGCAGTACTTC.

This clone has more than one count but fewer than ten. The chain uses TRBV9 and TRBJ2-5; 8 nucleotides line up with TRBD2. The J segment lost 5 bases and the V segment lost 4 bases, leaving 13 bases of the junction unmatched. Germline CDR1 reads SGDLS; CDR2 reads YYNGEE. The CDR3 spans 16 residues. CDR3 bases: TGTGCCAGCAGCCCAAGAGCGGGAGACGGGGGGGAGACCCAGTACTTC. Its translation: CASSPRAGDGGETQYF.

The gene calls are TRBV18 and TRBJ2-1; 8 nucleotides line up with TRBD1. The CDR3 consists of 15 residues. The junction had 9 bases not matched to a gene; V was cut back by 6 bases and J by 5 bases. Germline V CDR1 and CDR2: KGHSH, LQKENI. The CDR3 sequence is CASSTLTGANNEQFF. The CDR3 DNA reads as TGTGCCAGCTCCACCTTGACAGGGGCTAACAATGAGCAGTTCTTC.

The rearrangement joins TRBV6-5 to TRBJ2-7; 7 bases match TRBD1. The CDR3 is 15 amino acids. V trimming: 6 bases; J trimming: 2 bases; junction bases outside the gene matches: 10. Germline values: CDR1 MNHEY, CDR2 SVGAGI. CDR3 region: CASRNPGQSTYEQYF. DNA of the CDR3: TGTGCCAGCAGAAACCCGGGACAGTCGACCTACGAGCAGTACTTC.

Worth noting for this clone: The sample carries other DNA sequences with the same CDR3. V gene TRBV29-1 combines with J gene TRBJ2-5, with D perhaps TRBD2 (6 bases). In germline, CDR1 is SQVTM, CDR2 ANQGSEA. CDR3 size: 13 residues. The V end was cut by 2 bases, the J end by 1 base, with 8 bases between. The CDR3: CSVETGVQETQYF. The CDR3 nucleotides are TGCAGCGTTGAAACGGGGGTCCAAGAGACCCAGTACTTC.

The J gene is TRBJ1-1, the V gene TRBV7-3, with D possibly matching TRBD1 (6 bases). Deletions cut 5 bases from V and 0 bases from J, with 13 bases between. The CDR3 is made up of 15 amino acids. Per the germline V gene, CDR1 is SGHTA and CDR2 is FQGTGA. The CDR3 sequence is CASSPGGGMNTEAFF. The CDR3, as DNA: TGTGCCAGCAGCCCCGGAGGGGGGATGAACACTGAAGCTTTCTTT.